This T cell receptor (beta chain) was captured by sequencing in a study of cytomegalovirus exposure and HLA in healthy donors (TCRdb year 2017). General notes on the study: An earlier analysis of roughly 570 of the donors reported 276 Gb of sequence data and around 120 million unique TCR beta sequences obtained from approximately 180 million T cells. In addition to the first cohort of 500 to 850 subjects, a separate validation cohort of 120 different subjects was used. Typing coverage differed by locus: A, B, C, DRB1 and DQB1 were typed in roughly 629-630 donors, DQA1 in about 510, DPA1 in 600 to 610, and DPB1 in roughly 450. To decide whether each TCR beta V gene segment behaved as functional or pseudogenic, an earlier analysis of fewer than 750 of the donors relied on high-throughput TCR beta sequencing. The genetic ancestry cluster associated with self-reported Caucasian donors included 65% to 90% of the approximately 410 genotyped donors. The study aimed to test whether cataloging public T cell receptors could reveal signatures of past pathogen exposure. Genome-wide SNP genotypes for about 65% of the 666 donors were used in a later genetic analysis, which treated that subset as a discovery cohort. Both class I and class II loci were covered by HLA typing, at four-digit resolution. Among about 360 genotyped donors of the cohort, an average of around 240,000 unique TCR beta nucleotide sequences were sequenced per donor, about a sixth of them non-productive. Every repertoire in the discovery cohort had been generated on one and the same sequencing platform. To study patterns of TCR occurrence, a later analysis re-analyzed previously published TCR beta repertoires from around 670 donors and added high-resolution HLA genotyping. The study used immunosequencing to profile the T cell repertoires of approximately 650 subjects and linked those repertoires to cytomegalovirus serostatus. Roughly 5 DR-DQ haplotypes were handled as single units for association and clustering because linkage in the cohort was strong. High-throughput TCR immunosequencing, statistical association of individual TCRs with disease status, and machine learning were combined to predict cytomegalovirus infection status. Donor age, sex, ethnicity and CMV serostatus were compiled together with the repertoire data. Roughly 300 gigabases of sequencing data and around 80 million unique TCR sequences made up an early release that covered several hundred HLA-typed donors. The later analysis used no new phenotypic data to find candidate immune exposures, relying instead on TCR beta sequences and their occurrence across donors. Overall results and qualifications from the work: The study listed approximately 150 TCR beta chains as associated with cytomegalovirus. A later analysis reported that several top co-occurrence clusters appeared linked to parvovirus B19, influenza, CMV and Epstein-Barr virus. A further reported finding was that TCR beta sequences accurately predicted the HLA-A and HLA-B alleles for most subjects in the first cohort. Compared with the roughly 720-donor mean, donors in an Asian-associated ancestry cluster had fewer N-insertions in productive TCRs, according to a later genetic analysis. A later analysis associated 15,000 to 20,000 TCR beta sequences with specific HLA alleles at a false discovery rate of 0.05. In vitro tests confirmed that a few of the cytomegalovirus-associated TCR beta chains recognize cytomegalovirus antigens. The authors suggested that the approach could potentially be generalized to other disease states and immunological phenotypes. Because some donors lacked HLA typing at each locus, the association tests relied only on the typed subset. Immune exposure information for the cohort was limited to CMV serostatus. When HLA alleles, especially DR and DQ, strongly co-occurred, TCR associations were difficult to assign to individual alleles. Only TCR beta chains were sequenced in this cohort, and the absence of alpha or paired-chain data limited detectable features. While some public TCRs were present in many individuals, most TCR sequences turned up only very rarely across donors. A cluster of highly shared sequence variants was judged likely to be a technical artifact of the sequencing pipeline. A later analysis found that TCR association rates varied across HLA loci, with DRB1 alleles showing the most associated TCRs and HLA-C alleles the fewest. The presence/absence analyses assumed that sequencing depth was roughly uniform across donors, and that assumption may not be true. Linkage disequilibrium might explain the correlated functional status among segregating V segments, but an unknown experimental factor could not be ruled out. According to a later analysis, most CMV-associated TCR beta chains appeared to be HLA-restricted, and the HLA associations seemed to be driven largely by CMV exposure. Some IMGT-functional V segments, including TRBV6-2 and TRBV6-3, could not be told apart with the 87-base-pair reads, so those segments were excluded. In an earlier analysis of approximately 590 of the donors, most TCR beta V segments appeared in productive rearrangements about 87% or about 30% of the time, broadly matching IMGT annotations. In a later genetic analysis, a missense DCLRE1C variant was associated with V-gene and J-gene trimming of TCR beta chains, and the association was replicated in an independent cohort. The earlier analysis of approximately 540 of the donors excluded around 17 rarely observed V segments, including chromosome 9 orphons, because counts were too low. The classifier was reported to diagnose cytomegalovirus status with high specificity and sensitivity in both the original cohort and the validation cohort. In a later analysis, HLA-associated TCR beta chains were found to be more clonally expanded and to have lower generation probabilities than equally common non-associated chains.

The cohort comprised under 700 healthy bone marrow donors. Cohort members were all nominally healthy when sampled, although unrecorded immune exposures were likely present. The donor was CMV seropositive and was included in the group of 250 to 300 seropositive cohort members. A peripheral blood sample was collected from each donor, and TCR beta sequencing was performed on peripheral blood mononuclear cells. The Qiagen DNeasy Blood Extraction Kit was used to extract genomic DNA from the blood cell samples. Spanning cysteine to phenylalanine, the CDR3 consists of 16 amino acids. Kept here is only the CDR3 DNA, which spans 48 bases and is read in frame from base 1. Deletion took 3 bases off V and 0 bases off J, with a span of 11 bases between the germline ends. From the germline V gene, CDR1 is MGHDK and CDR2 is SYGVNS. Library preparation used the immunoSEQ multiplex PCR assay. The multiplex PCR relied on a mix of 60 forward primers for TCR Vbeta segments and 13 reverse primers for TCR Jbeta segments. A multiplex PCR assay on genomic DNA amplified the CDR3 region of rearranged TCR beta genes. The amplified TCR beta libraries were sequenced on the Illumina HiSeq System as 87-base-pair reads. The authors processed their data as follows. A later analysis tallied tens of millions of unique TCR beta chains across the approximately 670 repertoires, and about 10 million of those chains were shared by two or more donors. A nearest-neighbor algorithm error-corrected the raw reads and collapsed the reads into unique sequences, merging closely related sequences to remove PCR and sequencing errors. CDR3 sequences were aligned to IMGT reference sequences to assign V, D and J gene segments. For a sequence to be retained, at least a six-nucleotide match to both a V gene segment and a J gene segment was required. A rearrangement was called productive if the CDR3 had no stop codons and remained in frame with V and J, and every other rearrangement was called non-productive. Following IMGT convention, CDR3 was defined as the stretch from the second conserved V-encoded cysteine up to the conserved J-encoded phenylalanine. Sequences without an unambiguous match to a single V gene segment were excluded from the earlier analysis of a few hundred of the donors. In an earlier analysis of approximately 610 of the donors, V segments were called functional above 56.7% productive rearrangements and were called segregating when the between-donor standard deviation exceeded 5%. A statistical classification framework was built to diagnose cytomegalovirus status from the catalog of TCR beta chain sequences. V and J gene assignment, in a later analysis, came from comparing TCR nucleotide sequences with IMGT/GENE-DB human TR gene sequences. In a later analysis, CDR3 sequences and most-parsimonious VDJ recombination scenarios were assigned using the TCRdist pipeline. In a later analysis, each TCR beta chain was defined by its CDR3 amino acid sequence together with its V-gene family, and reads lacking a unique V-gene family were excluded. As a way to deal with suspected cross-contamination and a sequencing artifact, a later analysis dropped hundreds of nucleotide sequences that were highly shared and had low generation probability. For each public chain, a later analysis derived a clonal expansion index from normalized ranks of inferred template counts within each repertoire. A later analysis computed generation probabilities with a VDJ recombination model fitted to out-of-frame rearrangements, and checked the results against IGoR. In a later analysis, hypergeometric tests were used to score TCR-TCR, TCR-HLA and TCR-CMV co-occurrence, with a repertoire-size bias correction applied to TCR pairs. In a later analysis, false discovery rates were estimated by permuting HLA or CMV assignments 20 times. In a later analysis, co-occurring TCRs were grouped using DBSCAN, and TCRdist sequence similarity was added for clustering within HLA-allele-positive subsets. Repertoires with fewer than 30,000 or more than 120,000 public chains, plus five repertoires with anomalous nucleotide sharing, were excluded from co-occurrence clustering. In TCRdb, the immuneACCESS table is reduced to in-frame sequences with V and J assigned. These tables do not hold every clone; where another copy was compared, an unresolved V gene accounts for under half, and the others remain unexplained. That table is the source of V, J and clone size, and D and trimming were worked out from the DNA. This sample gives more than 50,000 clones in total; more than 60% of them show up just once. Roughly 25% of the sample is held by the ten biggest clonotypes.

On this clone: Its binding antigen is unknown. No base-level quality is on record; no much larger clone is a single base apart.

This chain is built from TRBV25-1 and TRBJ1-4; there is no confident call for the D gene. The sequenced material came from PBMCs. This receptor was identified in a woman between 40 and 55 years old in good health and CMV-seropositive. Here the CDR3 is given as CASSDPGQTTNEKLFF. The DNA sequence follows: TGTGCCAGCAGTGATCCTGGTCAGACAACTAATGAAAAACTGTTTTTT. The reference TRBV25-1 and TRBJ1-4 proteins fill in what lies around the CDR3, so the full variable domain reads EADIYQTPRYLVIGTGKKITLECSQTMGHDKMYWYQQDPGMELHLIHYSYGVNSTEKGDLSSESTVSRIRTEHFPLTLESARPSHTSQYLCASSDPGQTTNEKLFFGSGTQLSVL.